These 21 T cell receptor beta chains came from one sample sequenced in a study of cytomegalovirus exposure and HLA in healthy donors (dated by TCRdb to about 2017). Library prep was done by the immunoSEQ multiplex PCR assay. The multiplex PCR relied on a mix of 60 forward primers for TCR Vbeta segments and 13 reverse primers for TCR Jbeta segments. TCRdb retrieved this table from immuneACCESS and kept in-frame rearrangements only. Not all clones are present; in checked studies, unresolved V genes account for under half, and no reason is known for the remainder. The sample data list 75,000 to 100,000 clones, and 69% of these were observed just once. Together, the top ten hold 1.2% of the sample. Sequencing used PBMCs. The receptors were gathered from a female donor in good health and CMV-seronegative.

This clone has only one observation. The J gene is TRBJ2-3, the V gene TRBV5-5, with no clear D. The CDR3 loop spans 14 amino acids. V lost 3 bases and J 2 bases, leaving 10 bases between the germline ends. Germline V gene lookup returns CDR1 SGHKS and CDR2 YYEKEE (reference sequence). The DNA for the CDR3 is TGTGCCAGCAGCTACGCGGTCAACACAGATACGCAGTATTTT. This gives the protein CASSYAVNTDTQYF.

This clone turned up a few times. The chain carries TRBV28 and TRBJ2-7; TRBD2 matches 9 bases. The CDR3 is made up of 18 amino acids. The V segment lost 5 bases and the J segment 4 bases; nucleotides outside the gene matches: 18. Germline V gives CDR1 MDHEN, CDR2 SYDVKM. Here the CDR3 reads CASSPLGLKRTSVYEQYF. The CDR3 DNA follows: TGTGCCAGCAGTCCCCTGGGCTTAAAGAGGACTAGCGTTTACGAGCAGTACTTC.

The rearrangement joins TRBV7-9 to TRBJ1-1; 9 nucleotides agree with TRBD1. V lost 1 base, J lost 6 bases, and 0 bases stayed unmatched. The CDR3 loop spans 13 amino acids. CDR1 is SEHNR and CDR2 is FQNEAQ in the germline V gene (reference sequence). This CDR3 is CASSLGDRAEAFF. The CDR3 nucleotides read TGTGCCAGCAGCTTAGGGGACAGGGCTGAAGCTTTCTTT.

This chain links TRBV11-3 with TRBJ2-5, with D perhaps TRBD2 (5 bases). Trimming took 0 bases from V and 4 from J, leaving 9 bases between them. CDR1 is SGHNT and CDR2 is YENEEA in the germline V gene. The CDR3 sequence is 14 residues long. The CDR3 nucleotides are TGTGCCAGCAGCTTAGAGGGTCGGGGAGAGACCCAGTACTTC. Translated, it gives CASSLEGRGETQYF.

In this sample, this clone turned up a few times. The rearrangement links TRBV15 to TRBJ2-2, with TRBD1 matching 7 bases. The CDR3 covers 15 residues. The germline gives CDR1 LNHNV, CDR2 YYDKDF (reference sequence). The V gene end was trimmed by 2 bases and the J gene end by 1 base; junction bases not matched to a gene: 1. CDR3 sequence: CATSRWTGNTGELFF. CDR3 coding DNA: TGTGCCACCAGCAGATGGACAGGGAACACCGGGGAGCTGTTTTTT.

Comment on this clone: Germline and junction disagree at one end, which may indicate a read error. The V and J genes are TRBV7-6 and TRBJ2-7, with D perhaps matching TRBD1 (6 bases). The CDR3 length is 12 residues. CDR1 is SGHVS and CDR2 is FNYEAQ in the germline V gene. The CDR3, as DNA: TGTGCCAGCAGCCCCTCTTCCGGGACACGGGTCTTC. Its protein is CASSPSSGTRVF.

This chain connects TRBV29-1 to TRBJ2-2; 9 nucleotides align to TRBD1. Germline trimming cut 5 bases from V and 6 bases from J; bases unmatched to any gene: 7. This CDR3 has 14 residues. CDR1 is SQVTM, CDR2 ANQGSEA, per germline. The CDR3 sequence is CSVTGTGMAGELFF. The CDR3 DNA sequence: TGCAGCGTTACCGGGACAGGGATGGCCGGGGAGCTGTTTTTT.

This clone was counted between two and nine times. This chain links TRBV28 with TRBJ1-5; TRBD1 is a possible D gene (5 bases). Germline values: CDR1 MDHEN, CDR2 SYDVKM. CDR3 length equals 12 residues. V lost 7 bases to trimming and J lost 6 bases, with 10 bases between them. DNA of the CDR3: TGTGCCAGCATCACGCAGGGTCAGCCCCAGCATTTT. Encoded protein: CASITQGQPQHF.

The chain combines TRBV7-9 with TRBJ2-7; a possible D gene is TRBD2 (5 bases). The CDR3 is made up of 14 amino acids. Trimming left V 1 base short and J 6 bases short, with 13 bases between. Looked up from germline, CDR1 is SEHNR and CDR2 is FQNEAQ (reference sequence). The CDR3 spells CASSLGGFRGEQYF. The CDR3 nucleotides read TGTGCCAGCAGCTTAGGAGGGTTTCGGGGCGAGCAGTACTTC.

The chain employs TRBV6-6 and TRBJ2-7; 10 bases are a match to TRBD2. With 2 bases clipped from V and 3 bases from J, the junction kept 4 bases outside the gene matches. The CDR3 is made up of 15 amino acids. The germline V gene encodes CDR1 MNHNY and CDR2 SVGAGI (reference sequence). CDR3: CASSYDTSGNYEQYF. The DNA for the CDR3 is TGTGCCAGCAGTTACGATACTAGCGGGAACTACGAGCAGTACTTC.

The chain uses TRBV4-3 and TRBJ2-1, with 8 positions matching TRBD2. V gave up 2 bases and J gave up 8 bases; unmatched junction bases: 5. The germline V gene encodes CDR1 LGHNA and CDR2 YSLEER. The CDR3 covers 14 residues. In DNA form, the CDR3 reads TGCGCCAGCAGCCAAAATAGCGGGGATCATGAGCAGTTCTTC. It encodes CASSQNSGDHEQFF.

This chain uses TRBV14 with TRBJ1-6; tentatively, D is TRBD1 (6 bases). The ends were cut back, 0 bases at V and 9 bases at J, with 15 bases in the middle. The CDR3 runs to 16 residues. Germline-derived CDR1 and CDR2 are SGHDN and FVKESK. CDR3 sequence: CASSQEQGSRGSPLHF. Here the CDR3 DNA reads TGTGCCAGCAGCCAAGAACAGGGTAGTCGTGGTTCACCCCTCCACTTT.

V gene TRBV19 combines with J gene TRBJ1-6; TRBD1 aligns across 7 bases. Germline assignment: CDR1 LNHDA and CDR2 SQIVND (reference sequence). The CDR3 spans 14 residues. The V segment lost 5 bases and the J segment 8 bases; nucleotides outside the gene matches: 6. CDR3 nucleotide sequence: TGTGCCAGTAGTTGGCAGGGGGTAGATTCACCCCTCCACTTT. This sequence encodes CASSWQGVDSPLHF.

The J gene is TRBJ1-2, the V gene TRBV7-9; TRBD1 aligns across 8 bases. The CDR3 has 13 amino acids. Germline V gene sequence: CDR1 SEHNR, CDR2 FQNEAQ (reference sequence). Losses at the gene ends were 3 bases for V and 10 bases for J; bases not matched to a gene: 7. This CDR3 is CASSFGQGPYYTF. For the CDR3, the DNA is TGTGCCAGCAGCTTCGGACAGGGACCCTACTACACCTTC.

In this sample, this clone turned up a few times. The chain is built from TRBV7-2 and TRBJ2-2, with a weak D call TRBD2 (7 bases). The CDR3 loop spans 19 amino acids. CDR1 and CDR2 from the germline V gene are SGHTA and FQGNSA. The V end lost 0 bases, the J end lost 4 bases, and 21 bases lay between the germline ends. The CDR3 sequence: CASSLAWGGGARGTGELFF. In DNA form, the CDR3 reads TGTGCCAGCAGCTTAGCGTGGGGCGGGGGCGCCAGAGGCACCGGGGAGCTGTTTTTT. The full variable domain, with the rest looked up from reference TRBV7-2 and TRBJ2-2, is GAGVSQSPSNKVTEKGKDVELRCDPISGHTALYWYRQSLGQGLEFLIYFQGNSAPDKSGLPSDRFSAERTGGSVSTLTIQRTQQEDSAVYLCASSLAWGGGARGTGELFFGEGSRLTVL.

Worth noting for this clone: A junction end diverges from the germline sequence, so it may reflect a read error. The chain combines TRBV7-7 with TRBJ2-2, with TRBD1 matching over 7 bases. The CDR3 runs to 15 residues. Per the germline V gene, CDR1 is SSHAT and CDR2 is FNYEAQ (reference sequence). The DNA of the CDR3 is TGTGCTAGCAGCTTACGGGACAGTCCTACCGGGGAGCTGTTTTTT. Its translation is CASSLRDSPTGELFF.

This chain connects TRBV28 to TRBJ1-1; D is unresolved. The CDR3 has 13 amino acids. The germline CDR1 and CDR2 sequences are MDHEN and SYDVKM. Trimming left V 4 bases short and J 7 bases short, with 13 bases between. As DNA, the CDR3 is TGTGCCAGCAGTTCCCCCGACTGGGTTGAAGCTTTCTTT. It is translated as CASSSPDWVEAFF.

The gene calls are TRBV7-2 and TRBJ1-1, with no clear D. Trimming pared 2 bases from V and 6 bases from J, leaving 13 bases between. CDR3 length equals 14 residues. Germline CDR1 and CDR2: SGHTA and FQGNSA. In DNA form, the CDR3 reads TGTGCCAGCAGCTTACGGGGTCACGGCCCTGAAGCTTTCTTT. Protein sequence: CASSLRGHGPEAFF.

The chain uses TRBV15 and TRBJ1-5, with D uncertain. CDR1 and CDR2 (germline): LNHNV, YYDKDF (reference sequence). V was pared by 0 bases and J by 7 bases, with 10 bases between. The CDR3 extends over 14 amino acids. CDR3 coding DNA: TGTGCCACCAGCAGAGATCTGTCGGGGCAGCCCCAGCATTTT. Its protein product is CATSRDLSGQPQHF.

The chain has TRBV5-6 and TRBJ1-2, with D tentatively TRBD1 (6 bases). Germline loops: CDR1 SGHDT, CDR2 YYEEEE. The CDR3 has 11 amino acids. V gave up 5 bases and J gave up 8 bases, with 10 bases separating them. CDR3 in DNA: TGTGCCAGCAGTTCCGGGACAGGCTACACCTTC. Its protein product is CASSSGTGYTF.

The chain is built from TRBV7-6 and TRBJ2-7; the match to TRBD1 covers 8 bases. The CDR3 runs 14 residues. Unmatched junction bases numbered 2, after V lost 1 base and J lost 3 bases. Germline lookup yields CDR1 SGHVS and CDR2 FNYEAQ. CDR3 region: CASSLDRGDYEQYF. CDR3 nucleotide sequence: TGTGCCAGCAGCTTAGACAGGGGGGACTACGAGCAGTACTTC.